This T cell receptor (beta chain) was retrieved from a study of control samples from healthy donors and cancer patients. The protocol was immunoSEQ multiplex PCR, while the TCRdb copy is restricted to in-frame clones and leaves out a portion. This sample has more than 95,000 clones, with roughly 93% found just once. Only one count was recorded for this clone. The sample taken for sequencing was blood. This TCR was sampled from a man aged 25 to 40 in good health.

The CDR3 DNA is TGTGCCAGCAAGACGGCCGGGACTCCCCTCCATTTT. This gives the protein CASKTAGTPLHF. The chain has TRBV28 and TRBJ1-5, with D tentatively TRBD1 (5 bases). Between the trimmed V and J ends, which lost 7 bases and 16 bases, there was a span of 20 bases. CDR3 length equals 12 residues. Germline V CDR1 and CDR2: MDHEN, SYDVKM. The full variable domain, with the rest looked up from reference TRBV28 and TRBJ1-5, is DVKVTQSSRYLVKRTGEKVFLECVQDMDHENMFWYRQDPGLGLRLIYFSYDVKMKEKGDIPEGYSVSREKKERFSLILESASTNQTSMYLCASKTAGTPLHFGDGTRLSIL.